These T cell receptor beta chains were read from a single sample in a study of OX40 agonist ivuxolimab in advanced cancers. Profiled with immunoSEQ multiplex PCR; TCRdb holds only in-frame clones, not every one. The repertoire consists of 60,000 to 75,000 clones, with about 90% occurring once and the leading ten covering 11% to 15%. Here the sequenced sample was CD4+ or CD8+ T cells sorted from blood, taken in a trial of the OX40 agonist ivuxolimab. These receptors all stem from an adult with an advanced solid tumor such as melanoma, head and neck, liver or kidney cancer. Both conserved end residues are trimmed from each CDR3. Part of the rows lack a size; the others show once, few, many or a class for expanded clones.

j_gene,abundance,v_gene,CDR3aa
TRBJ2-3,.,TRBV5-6,ASSLQLAGFTDTQY
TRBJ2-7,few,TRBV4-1,ASSQGQTNYEQY
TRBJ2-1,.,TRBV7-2,ASSLTPGLAFNNEQF
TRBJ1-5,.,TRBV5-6,ASSAYNQPQH
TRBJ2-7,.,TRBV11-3,ASSSPDEQY
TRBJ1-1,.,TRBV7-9,ASSLSTGEAF
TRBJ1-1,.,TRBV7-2,ASSSPREYTEAF
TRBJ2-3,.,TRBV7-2,ASSFQAAGAADTQY
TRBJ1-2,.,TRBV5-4,ASNGAANYGYT
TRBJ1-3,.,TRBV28,ASSLAYTIY
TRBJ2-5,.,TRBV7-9,ASSLDGTGTQY
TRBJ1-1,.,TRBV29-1,SVERQDEAF
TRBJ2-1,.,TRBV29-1,SVDRFLGNEQF
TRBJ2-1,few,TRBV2,ASSSGRVRNEQF
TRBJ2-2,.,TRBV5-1,ASSLVGYGELF
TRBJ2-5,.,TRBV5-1,ASSLVEGVAETQY
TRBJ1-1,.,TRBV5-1,ASSLYGSTEAF
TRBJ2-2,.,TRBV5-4,ASSSPGRGNGELF
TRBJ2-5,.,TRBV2,ASSRDTSGRGETQY
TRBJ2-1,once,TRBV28,ASSKRSGRRSEQF
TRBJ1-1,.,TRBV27,ASSYGTGGGGTEAF
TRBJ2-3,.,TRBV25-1,ASSQAGLAGSTDTQY
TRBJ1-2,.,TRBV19,ASSSQGAGYGYT
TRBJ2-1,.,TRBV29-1,SVSYGTTYNEQF
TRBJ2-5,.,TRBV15,ATSRDRDPEEYQETQY
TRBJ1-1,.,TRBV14,ASSHLRDHTEAF
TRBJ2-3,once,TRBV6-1,ASSVLAGPPADTQY
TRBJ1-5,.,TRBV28,ASSLSSGNNQPQH
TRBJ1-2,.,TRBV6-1,ASSRPGQTFYGYT
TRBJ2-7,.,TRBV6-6,ATGYEQY
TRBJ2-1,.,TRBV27,ASSTGGREQF
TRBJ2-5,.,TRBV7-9,ASSFLPGAQY
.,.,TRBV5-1,ASSFASGSSNEQF